The 16 T cell receptor beta chains listed next were all sequenced from one sample in a study of regulatory T cells in long-lasting Graves disease. CDR3-region Arm-PCR and iRepertoire HTBI primers produced the TCR beta libraries. TCRdb fed the multiplex PCR reads into MiXCR, producing one record per CDR3 protein. The sample contains fewer than 550,000 distinct CDR3 sequences, around 16% of which appear only once. Time point noted: newly diagnosed GD, antithyroid drugs for less than 3 months. RNA extracted from PBMCs served as the sequencing template. The same specimen was also included in a second study, on T cells in Graves' hyperthyroidism and ophthalmopathy.

The sample in question was peripheral blood mononuclear cells (PBMCs), obtained at new diagnosis, from a patient treated with antithyroid drugs. These receptors originate from a woman aged 35 to 59 with Graves disease.

Many counts were recorded for this clonotype. CDR3 loop: CASNQWGRGPQGETQYF. Here the CDR3 DNA reads TGTGCCAGCAACCAGTGGGGCAGGGGGCCCCAGGGGGAGACCCAGTACTTC. The V gene is TRBV7-9, the J gene TRBJ2-5; 8 bases map to TRBD1. V gave up 7 bases and J gave up 5 bases; unmatched junction bases: 18. Germline V gene data show CDR1 as SEHNR and CDR2 as FQNEAQ (reference sequence). CDR3 length equals 17 residues.

This clonotype occurred many times. J is TRBJ1-1 and V is TRBV7-2; no reliable D call. The CDR3 runs 14 residues. CDR1 and CDR2 from the germline V gene are SGHTA and FQGNSA. Deletions cut 5 bases from V and 0 bases from J, with 10 bases between. The CDR3 is CASSVGSMNTEAFF. The CDR3 nucleotides are TGTGCCAGCAGCGTCGGGAGTATGAACACTGAAGCTTTCTTT.

This chain uses TRBV3-1 with TRBJ1-1; TRBD1 might be the D (5 bases). The germline gives CDR1 LGHDT, CDR2 YNNKEL (reference sequence). V shed 0 bases and J shed 6 bases, with 14 bases lying between them. The CDR3 loop spans 15 amino acids. Here the CDR3 DNA reads TGTGCCAGCAGCCAAGATTGGGGACGAGGCTCTGAAGCTTTCTTT. Translation: CASSQDWGRGSEAFF.

There are a few counts of this clonotype. The chain links TRBV15 to TRBJ2-1; TRBD1 aligns across 7 bases. Per germline, CDR1 LNHNV and CDR2 YYDKDF (reference sequence). This CDR3 has 12 amino acids. The V gene end was trimmed by 11 bases and the J gene end by 4 bases; junction bases not matched to a gene: 5. The CDR3, as DNA: TGTGCCGCCGCACAGGGGTACAATGAGCAGTTCTTC. Amino acids: CAAAQGYNEQFF. Together with reference TRBV15 and TRBJ2-1, the CDR3 gives the full variable domain: DAMVIQNPRYQVTQFGKPVTLSCSQTLNHNVMYWYQQKSSQAPKLLFHYYDKDFNNEADTPDNFQSRRPNTSFCFLDIRSPGLGDTAMYLCAAAQGYNEQFFGPGTRLTVL.

The chain recombines TRBV6-1 with TRBJ1-4; D is possibly TRBD1 (6 bases). The V end was cut by 4 bases, the J end by 5 bases, with 17 bases between. The CDR3 has 16 residues. The V gene's germline CDR1 is MNHNS and CDR2 SASEGT. The CDR3 region has the DNA TGTGCCAGCAGTGGGGTCCCGGGACAAAAAAATGAAAAACTGTTTTTT. As protein: CASSGVPGQKNEKLFF.

A few counts support this clonotype. This chain joins TRBV2 and TRBJ1-4; possibly TRBD1 for D (5 bases). The CDR3 contains 17 residues. Trimming took 8 bases from V and 0 from J, leaving 19 bases between them. Looked up from germline, CDR1 is SNHLY and CDR2 is FYNNEI. The CDR3 spells CASGAQGFWATNEKLFF. CDR3 nucleotide sequence: TGTGCCAGCGGGGCCCAGGGCTTTTGGGCAACTAATGAAAAACTGTTTTTT.

This sequence joins TRBV6-1 and TRBJ1-6, with D uncertain. Trimming left V 7 bases short and J 0 bases short, with 7 bases between. This CDR3 region has 14 residues. The germline V gene has CDR1 MNHNS and CDR2 SASEGT. CDR3 sequence: CASMTSSYNSPLHF. Here the CDR3 DNA reads TGTGCCAGCATGACCAGCTCCTATAATTCACCCCTCCACTTT.

This clonotype has at least ten counts. The chain recombines TRBV10-3 with TRBJ2-7, with 10 bases identical to TRBD2. The CDR3 runs 14 residues. Trimming removed 7 bases from V and 6 bases from J; junction bases left unmatched: 9. CDR1 is ENHRY, CDR2 SYGVKD, per germline. CDR3 amino acids: CAITGTSAGGEQYF. The DNA of the CDR3 is TGTGCCATCACCGGGACTAGCGCGGGTGGCGAGCAGTACTTC.

This clonotype showed up many times. The chain uses TRBV3-1 and TRBJ1-2; 9 nucleotides match TRBD1. This CDR3 comprises 15 residues. The V gene's germline CDR1 is LGHDT and CDR2 YNNKEL (reference sequence). With 3 bases clipped from V and 8 bases from J, the junction kept 10 bases outside the gene matches. The CDR3 spells CASSHMDRGSLGYTF. CDR3 in DNA: TGTGCCAGCAGCCATATGGACAGGGGATCGCTGGGCTACACCTTC.

Turning to this clonotype: A read error may explain this, as a much larger clone is one base away. This chain links TRBV10-3 with TRBJ2-7, with 15 bases matching TRBD2. In germline, CDR1 is ENHRY, CDR2 SYGVKD. Losses at the gene ends were 11 bases for V and 6 bases for J; bases not matched to a gene: 11. This CDR3 spans 15 amino acids. As DNA, the CDR3 is TGTGCCTCCCTCCAGCGGACTAGCGGGGGGGGCGAGCAGTACTTC. As protein: CASLQRTSGGGEQYF.

This clonotype was counted at least ten times. The gene calls are TRBV2 and TRBJ1-5; D gene ambiguous. Germline V gene data show CDR1 as SNHLY and CDR2 as FYNNEI. The CDR3 is 15 amino acids. Trimming shortened V by 7 bases and J by 0 bases, and 13 bases separated the two germline ends. CDR3 coding DNA: TGTGCCAGCACGAGGGATGCGGGTAGCAATCAGCCCCAGCATTTT. This encodes CASTRDAGSNQPQHF. Supplemented by reference TRBV2 and TRBJ1-5, the full variable domain reads EPEVTQTPSHQVTQMGQEVILRCVPISNHLYFYWYRQILGQKVEFLVSFYNNEISEKSEIFDDQFSVERPDGSNFTLKIRSTKLEDSAMYFCASTRDAGSNQPQHFGDGTRLSIL.

This clonotype was seen repeatedly, ten times or more. The chain is built from TRBV20-1 and TRBJ1-5; D unresolved. With 3 bases removed from V and 2 bases from J, the gap between germline ends came to 11 bases. The CDR3 spans 14 residues. The germline V gene encodes CDR1 DFQATT and CDR2 SNEGSKA (reference sequence). Written as DNA, the CDR3 is TGCAGTGCTAGGACATACGTTGGCAATCAGCCCCAGCATTTT. This codes for CSARTYVGNQPQHF.

CDR3 sequence (DNA): TGTGCCAGCAGCCCATCCGGCCTTATAAAAAACATTCAGTACTTC. This codes for CASSPSGLIKNIQYF. The rearrangement links TRBV3-1 to TRBJ2-4; D call uncertain. V was trimmed by 4 bases and J by 4 bases, leaving 14 bases between them. Looked up from germline, CDR1 is LGHDT and CDR2 is YNNKEL (reference sequence). This CDR3 has 15 amino acids.

Ten or more counts support this clonotype. The gene calls are TRBV7-8 and TRBJ2-5, with TRBD2 matching over 12 bases. Germline trimming cut 5 bases from V and 0 bases from J; bases unmatched to any gene: 4. Germline V CDR1 and CDR2: SGHVS, FQNEAQ. The CDR3 runs to 16 residues. The CDR3 DNA follows: TGTGCCAGCAGCCAGACTAGCGGGGGCTACCAAGAGACCCAGTACTTC. Its translation is CASSQTSGGYQETQYF.

The chain employs TRBV5-4 and TRBJ2-2; 7 bases agree with TRBD1. The J segment lost 0 bases and the V segment lost 4 bases, leaving 6 bases of the junction unmatched. The germline V gene has CDR1 SGHNT and CDR2 YYREEE (reference sequence). The CDR3 length is 16 residues. The CDR3 coding sequence is TGTGCCAGCAGCCCAGGACAGGACCCGAACACCGGGGAGCTGTTTTTT. Translation: CASSPGQDPNTGELFF.

In this sample, this clonotype turned up many times. This sequence joins TRBV2 and TRBJ1-4; D ambiguous. The ends were cut back, 8 bases at V and 6 bases at J, with 16 bases in the middle. The CDR3 has 14 residues. Germline-derived CDR1 and CDR2 are SNHLY and FYNNEI. The CDR3 protein is CASLVGGMDEKLFF. The CDR3 region has the DNA TGTGCCAGCCTGGTCGGAGGGATGGATGAAAAACTGTTTTTT.